This TCR beta chain was captured in a study of cytomegalovirus exposure and HLA in healthy donors. Trimming cost V 8 bases and J 1 base, with 10 bases left between them. This CDR3 is built from 13 residues. CDR1 and CDR2 (germline): MNHEY, SVGAGI. PCR employed 60 Vbeta and 13 Jbeta primers. Measured with immunoSEQ multiplex PCR; TCRdb has only the in-frame clones, and not every one. The table records roughly 190,000 clones, roughly four fifths of them present only once. Points on this clone: Its antigen is not identified.

Whole-study results and caveats: Most TCR sequences showed up rarely, but some public TCRs showed up in many donors.

The chain carries TRBV6-5 and TRBJ2-3; D gene ambiguous. This clonotype originated in a woman between 25 and 40 years old in good health and CMV-seropositive. Source material: PBMCs. This CDR3 reads CASETPGTDTQYF. The CDR3 DNA follows: TGTGCCAGCGAAACCCCGGGCACAGATACGCAGTATTTT.